These 30 T cell receptor beta chains were all obtained from the same sample, sequenced in a study of blood T cell repertoires in COVID-19. Repertoires were generated with immunoSEQ multiplex PCR, while TCRdb's copy carries only in-frame clones and drops some. The table lists 120,000 or so clones, about four fifths of them singletons, with about 40% in the top ten. Sequencing was carried out using peripheral blood. The receptors stem from a man between 40 and 49 years old with active or convalescent COVID-19.

The chain recombines TRBV6-1 with TRBJ1-2; TRBD1 is a possible D gene (6 bases). Between the trimmed V and J ends, which lost 8 bases and 4 bases, there was a span of 20 bases. The CDR3 is 15 amino acids. Germline values: CDR1 MNHNS, CDR2 SASEGT. The CDR3 nucleotides read TGTGCCAGCCTCCTAAAGGGGGACGCCCTCTATGGCTACACCTTC. Protein: CASLLKGDALYGYTF.

This clone was recorded a few times. The J gene is TRBJ2-7, the V gene TRBV4-1, with TRBD1 matching over 10 bases. The CDR3 runs 14 residues. The germline V gene encodes CDR1 MGHRA and CDR2 YSYEKL. V lost 4 bases and J lost 4; bases outside the gene matches: 4. The CDR3 reads CASSPRTGGYEQYF. The CDR3 bases are TGCGCCAGCAGCCCCAGGACAGGGGGATACGAGCAGTACTTC.

The chain recombines TRBV28 with TRBJ1-1; a possible D gene is TRBD1 (6 bases). With 2 bases removed from V and 0 bases from J, the gap between germline ends came to 10 bases. In germline, CDR1 is MDHEN, CDR2 SYDVKM. CDR3 size: 15 residues. The chain's CDR3 is CASSLIQGMNTEAFF. The CDR3 DNA sequence: TGTGCCAGCAGTTTAATACAGGGCATGAACACTGAAGCTTTCTTT. Complete variable domain (other parts from reference TRBV28 and TRBJ1-1): DVKVTQSSRYLVKRTGEKVFLECVQDMDHENMFWYRQDPGLGLRLIYFSYDVKMKEKGDIPEGYSVSREKKERFSLILESASTNQTSMYLCASSLIQGMNTEAFFGQGTRLTVV.

The V gene is TRBV4-1, the J gene TRBJ2-1; 11 nucleotides match TRBD2. V gave up 8 bases and J gave up 7 bases; unmatched junction bases: 13. CDR3 length: 16 amino acids. Germline values: CDR1 MGHRA, CDR2 YSYEKL. The CDR3 DNA is TGCGCCAGCGGGGGGGCAGTAGCGGGAGGGGTAAATGAGCAGTTCTTC. It yields the protein CASGGAVAGGVNEQFF.

The sample holds one count of this clone. This CDR3 is CASGLREAEAFF. The CDR3 coding sequence is TGTGCCAGCGGATTGAGGGAGGCTGAAGCTTTCTTT. V gene TRBV6-5 combines with J gene TRBJ1-1; D gene unclear. The V gene's germline CDR1 is MNHEY and CDR2 SVGAGI. This CDR3 contains 12 residues. V was pared by 8 bases and J by 6 bases, with 13 bases between.

The CDR3, as DNA: TGTGCCAGCTCACCCGGGGGGAACACTGAAGCTTTCTTT. Its translation is CASSPGGNTEAFF. This rearrangement joins TRBV18 to TRBJ1-1; possible D gene TRBD1, 5 bases. The length of the CDR3 is 13 residues. Germline V CDR1 and CDR2: KGHSH, LQKENI. Trimming shortened V by 3 bases and J by 1 base, and 6 bases separated the two germline ends.

The sample holds a few counts of this clone. The chain recombines TRBV9 with TRBJ2-1; 7 bases are shared with TRBD2. Unmatched junction bases numbered 2, after V lost 5 bases and J lost 6 bases. Germline CDR1 SGDLS, CDR2 YYNGEE. The CDR3 extends over 12 amino acids. The CDR3 region has the DNA TGTGCCAGCAGGGCTAGCGGCAATGAGCAGTTCTTC. Residues: CASRASGNEQFF. Full variable domain (rest looked up from reference TRBV9 and TRBJ2-1): DSGVTQTPKHLITATGQRVTLRCSPRSGDLSVYWYQQSLDQGLQFLIQYYNGEERAKGNILERFSAQQFPDLHSELNLSSLELGDSALYFCASRASGNEQFFGPGTRLTVL.

V and J are TRBV12-5 and TRBJ1-5; D is unresolved. The CDR3 covers 14 residues. The V gene's germline CDR1 is LGHNT and CDR2 FRNRAP. With 0 bases removed from V and 5 bases from J, the gap between germline ends came to 8 bases. CDR3 in DNA: TGTGCTAGTGGTTTGGTGCCAGGATATCAGCCCCAGCATTTT. Translation gives CASGLVPGYQPQHF.

This clone is a singleton in its sample. The CDR3 nucleotides are TGTGCCAGCAGCTCCGAAAACTGGAGGGGCGCCGCTTTCTTT. Translated: CASSSENWRGAAFF. The chain employs TRBV13 and TRBJ1-1, with D maybe TRBD1 (5 bases). V lost 4 bases to trimming and J lost 11 bases, with 20 bases between them. CDR1 PRHDT and CDR2 FYEKMQ come from the germline V gene (reference sequence). This CDR3 has 14 residues.

This chain joins TRBV7-9 and TRBJ2-7, with D perhaps TRBD2 (5 bases). CDR3 size: 15 residues. CDR1 is SEHNR, CDR2 FQNEAQ, per germline (reference sequence). Trimming pared 3 bases from V and 0 bases from J, leaving 12 bases between. The CDR3 DNA reads TGTGCCAGCAGCTTGGAGGCGGATCTCTCCTACGAGCAGTACTTC. Encoded protein: CASSLEADLSYEQYF.

In this sample, this clone turned up a few times. J is TRBJ1-2 and V is TRBV30; 8 bases are a match to TRBD1. Per germline, CDR1 GTSNPN and CDR2 SVGIG (reference sequence). The CDR3 is 14 residues long. Trimming cost V 1 base and J 8 bases; bases outside gene matches: 9. CDR3 amino acids: CAWSETGVPRGYTF. As DNA, the CDR3 is TGTGCCTGGAGTGAGACAGGGGTCCCCCGGGGCTACACCTTC.

The CDR3 protein is CAWSKPRDRADTQYF. The CDR3 nucleotides are TGTGCCTGGAGTAAGCCGCGGGACCGCGCAGATACGCAGTATTTT. The chain couples TRBV30 to TRBJ2-3; TRBD2 might be the D (6 bases). The germline CDR1 and CDR2 sequences are GTSNPN and SVGIG (reference sequence). The CDR3 sequence is 15 residues long. V shed 2 bases and J shed 4 bases, with 16 bases lying between them.

V gene TRBV28 combines with J gene TRBJ1-5; 8 nucleotides match TRBD1. This CDR3 comprises 19 residues. J gave up 4 bases and V 4 bases, and 18 bases lay outside the gene matches. The germline gives CDR1 MDHEN, CDR2 SYDVKM. CDR3 region: CASSSEWTGRYQGNQPQHF. The CDR3 DNA reads TGTGCCAGCAGTTCCGAGTGGACAGGGCGGTATCAGGGGAATCAGCCCCAGCATTTT. Full variable domain (outside the CDR3, taken from reference TRBV28 and TRBJ1-5): DVKVTQSSRYLVKRTGEKVFLECVQDMDHENMFWYRQDPGLGLRLIYFSYDVKMKEKGDIPEGYSVSREKKERFSLILESASTNQTSMYLCASSSEWTGRYQGNQPQHFGDGTRLSIL.

The chain combines TRBV6-5 with TRBJ2-3; TRBD2 aligns across 8 bases. In germline, CDR1 is MNHEY, CDR2 SVGAGI. Trimming removed 7 bases from V and 4 bases from J; junction bases left unmatched: 7. This CDR3 has 14 residues. Written as DNA, the CDR3 is TGTGCCAGCAAGGGACTAGTTGGCGCAGATACGCAGTATTTT. This encodes CASKGLVGADTQYF.

This chain links TRBV3-1 (or the pseudogene TRBV3-2) with TRBJ2-7; the D is unclear. CDR3 length: 11 amino acids. V gave up 5 bases and J gave up 3 bases, with 5 bases separating them. Germline V CDR1 and CDR2: LGHDT, YNNKEL (reference sequence). The CDR3 bases are TGTGCCAGCAGCTTGAGCTACGAGCAGTACTTC. It is translated as CASSLSYEQYF.

This chain uses TRBV2 with TRBJ2-1; 11 positions agree with TRBD1. The CDR3 length is 15 residues. Trimming cost V 0 bases and J 9 bases; bases outside gene matches: 4. Germline-derived CDR1 and CDR2 are SNHLY and FYNNEI. CDR3: CASSEAGQGVGEQFF. DNA of the CDR3: TGTGCCAGCAGTGAAGCGGGACAGGGGGTTGGTGAGCAGTTCTTC.

The V call is TRBV29-1, the J call TRBJ1-2; D ambiguous. The CDR3 length is 15 residues. In germline, CDR1 is SQVTM, CDR2 ANQGSEA. Trimming took off 6 bases at V and 4 bases at J, with 21 bases between the two ends. In DNA form, the CDR3 reads TGCAGCGTACCACCCGGTAGTGATCTCTCCTATGGCTACACCTTC. It yields the protein CSVPPGSDLSYGYTF.

The sample holds one count of this clone. The chain couples TRBV7-2 to TRBJ2-1, with a tentative D call TRBD2 (6 bases). Trimming took off 3 bases at V and 0 bases at J, with 12 bases between the two ends. Germline V gene lookup returns CDR1 SGHTA and CDR2 FQGNSA. The CDR3 contains 16 residues. Written as DNA, the CDR3 is TGTGCCAGCAGCTTGACATCGACTAGCTCCTACAATGAGCAGTTCTTC. Protein product: CASSLTSTSSYNEQFF.

The chain's CDR3 is CASSPRGQPQHF. The CDR3 coding sequence is TGTGCCAGCAGTCCCCGCGGTCAGCCCCAGCATTTT. V and J are TRBV12-3 or TRBV12-4 and TRBJ1-5; D is uncertain. The CDR3 extends over 12 amino acids. The germline V and J ends were trimmed by 5 bases and 6 bases, with 8 bases remaining between them.

This clone has only a few counts. This chain connects TRBV4-2 to TRBJ1-1; no clear D gene. The length of the CDR3 is 15 residues. V shed 0 bases and J shed 10 bases, with 18 bases lying between them. Germline V CDR1 and CDR2: LGHNA, YNFKEQ. The CDR3 loop reads CASSQDSSLLRGAFF. The CDR3 DNA follows: TGTGCCAGCAGCCAAGATAGCAGCCTCCTGCGAGGAGCTTTCTTT.

The chain recombines TRBV19 with TRBJ1-2; TRBD1 might be the D (5 bases). Germline V gene data show CDR1 as LNHDA and CDR2 as SQIVND (reference sequence). The CDR3 is 13 amino acids. V lost 10 bases and J lost 8, with 20 bases in between. The chain's CDR3 is CATYWGNSNGYTF. The DNA of the CDR3 is TGTGCCACGTACTGGGGCAATTCTAACGGCTACACCTTC. Full variable domain (outside the CDR3, taken from reference TRBV19 and TRBJ1-2): DGGITQSPKYLFRKEGQNVTLSCEQNLNHDAMYWYRQDPGQGLRLIYYSQIVNDFQKGDIAEGYSVSREKKESFPLTVTSAQKNPTAFYLCATYWGNSNGYTFGSGTRLTVV.

The rearrangement uses TRBV19 and TRBJ1-5; 9 bases are shared with TRBD1. CDR3 length: 13 amino acids. Per germline, CDR1 LNHDA and CDR2 SQIVND (reference sequence). Trimming cost V 7 bases and J 10 bases; bases outside gene matches: 8. CDR3 sequence reads: CASILKGQGPQHF. The DNA of the CDR3 is TGTGCCAGTATCCTGAAGGGACAGGGACCCCAGCATTTT.

This chain joins TRBV5-1 and TRBJ2-5; D remains ambiguous. The CDR3 is 15 residues long. Germline CDR1 is SGHRS and CDR2 is YFSETQ. Trimming removed 0 bases from V and 5 bases from J, with 14 bases in between. CDR3 sequence: CASSLGLNLRETQYF. CDR3 in DNA: TGCGCCAGCAGCTTGGGACTTAACCTGAGGGAGACCCAGTACTTC. The full variable domain, its missing parts supplied by reference TRBV5-1 and TRBJ2-5, is KAGVTQTPRYLIKTRGQQVTLSCSPISGHRSVSWYQQTPGQGLQFLFEYFSETQRNKGNFPGRFSGRQFSNSRSEMNVSTLELGDSALYLCASSLGLNLRETQYFGPGTRLLVL.

This sequence joins TRBV5-1 and TRBJ1-4; 10 nucleotides line up with TRBD1. CDR1 is SGHRS, CDR2 YFSETQ, per germline. V gave up 4 bases and J gave up 8 bases; unmatched junction bases: 11. The CDR3 is made up of 16 amino acids. The CDR3 loop is CASSPTGGAYGEKLFF. The CDR3, as DNA: TGCGCCAGCAGCCCGACAGGGGGCGCGTATGGGGAAAAACTGTTTTTT.

The V gene is TRBV18, the J gene TRBJ2-4, with TRBD2 identical over 14 bases. This CDR3 region has 15 residues. CDR1 and CDR2 (germline): KGHSH, LQKENI. V dropped 3 bases and J dropped 7; count of bases not matched to a gene: 2. The DNA for the CDR3 is TGTGCCAGCTCACCCGGGACTAGCGGGAGTAACATTCAGTACTTC. As protein: CASSPGTSGSNIQYF.

The chain is built from TRBV29-1 and TRBJ1-1; no clear D gene. The V gene lost 0 bases and the J gene lost 11 bases, with 10 bases spanning the gap. The germline CDR1 and CDR2 sequences are SQVTM and ANQGSEA. The CDR3 consists of 11 residues. The CDR3 nucleotides read TGCAGCGTTGAAGATCGAGAGGTCGCTTTCTTT. Translating gives CSVEDREVAFF.

This sequence joins TRBV5-1 and TRBJ1-2; 9 bases are shared with TRBD1. There are 14 residues in the CDR3. The germline V gene encodes CDR1 SGHRS and CDR2 YFSETQ. Trimming at V came to 4 bases and at J to 8 bases, leaving 9 bases not matched to a gene. In nucleotides, the CDR3 is TGCGCCAGCAGCCCGGGACAGGGAGTTTGGGGCTACACCTTC. As protein: CASSPGQGVWGYTF.

The V and J genes are TRBV18 and TRBJ1-2, with a tentative D call TRBD1 (5 bases). CDR1 is KGHSH and CDR2 is LQKENI in the germline V gene. V lost 6 bases, J lost 8 bases, and 19 bases lay in between. CDR3 length: 14 amino acids. As DNA, the CDR3 is TGTGCCAGCTCCCCCGGCGGGGGTCGAGGAGGCTACACCTTC. It codes for CASSPGGGRGGYTF.

The rearrangement joins TRBV6-5 to TRBJ2-3; no clear D. In germline, CDR1 is MNHEY, CDR2 SVGAGI. This CDR3 has 11 amino acids. V was pared by 6 bases and J by 2 bases, with 3 bases between. Here the CDR3 reads CASSLTDTQYF. CDR3 bases: TGTGCCAGCAGCCTCACAGATACGCAGTATTTT.

The V and J genes are TRBV4-3 and TRBJ1-2; 9 bases fit TRBD1. Germline V lookup: CDR1 LGHNA, CDR2 YSLEER. The CDR3 runs to 16 residues. The trim removed 0 bases at V and 8 bases at J, leaving 10 bases unmatched. The CDR3 nucleotides read TGCGCCAGCAGCCAAGATTCGGAGACAGGGGGGCGAGGCTACACCTTC. Its protein product is CASSQDSETGGRGYTF.